This paragraph covers one TCR beta chain sequence. The PCR employed 60 Vbeta primers together with 13 Jbeta primers. In the original analysis: It was a later analysis that counted around 85 million unique TCR beta chains, of which about 10 million were shared. TCRdb's copy holds only in-frame clones and misses some; the assay was immunoSEQ multiplex PCR. That table furnishes V, J and clone size, whereas the DNA furnished D and trimming. The table records around 210,000 clones, 79% of them present only once. This sample is part of a study of cytomegalovirus exposure and HLA in healthy donors. This CDR3 is built from 15 residues. The V and J ends lost 1 base and 3 bases, in that order; junction bases with no gene match: 3. From germline, CDR1 is SGHAT and CDR2 FQNNGV.

The sample comprised PBMCs. The sequence came from a man aged 45-60 years in good health and CMV-seronegative. The genes are TRBV11-2 and TRBJ2-3, with TRBD2 matching over 8 bases. CDR3 protein: CASSLGTSRTDTQYF. In nucleotides, the CDR3 is TGTGCCAGCAGCTTAGGGACTAGCAGGACAGATACGCAGTATTTT.